This TCR beta chain originates from a study of T cells after somatic rescue of genetic block. The V gene end was trimmed by 6 bases and the J gene end by 5 bases; junction bases not matched to a gene: 6. From germline, CDR1 is LNHDA and CDR2 SQIVND (reference sequence). The CDR3 has 14 amino acids. TCRdb's table, derived via immunoSEQ multiplex PCR, lists solely in-frame clones and lacks some. The profile covers approximately 58,000 clones, with approximately 96% appearing a single time and approximately 0.077% taken by the ten largest. The chain carries TRBV19 and TRBJ2-5; 10 bases map to TRBD2. The TCR comes from a child less than two years old. The sample was peripheral blood mononuclear cells (PBMCs). The CDR3 region is CASRSLAGSETQYF. The CDR3 nucleotides are TGTGCCAGTAGGTCACTAGCGGGATCTGAGACCCAGTACTTC.